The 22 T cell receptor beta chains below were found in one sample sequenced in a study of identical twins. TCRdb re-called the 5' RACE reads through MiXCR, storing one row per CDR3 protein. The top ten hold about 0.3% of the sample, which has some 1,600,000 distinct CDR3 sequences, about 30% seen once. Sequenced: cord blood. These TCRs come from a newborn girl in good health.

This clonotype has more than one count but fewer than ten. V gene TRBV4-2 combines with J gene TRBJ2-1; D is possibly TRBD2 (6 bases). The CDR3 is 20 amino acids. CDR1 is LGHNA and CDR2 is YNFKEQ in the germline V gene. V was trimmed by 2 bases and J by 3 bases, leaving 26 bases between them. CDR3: CASSQPKGREIVGFYNEQFF. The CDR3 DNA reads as TGTGCCAGCAGCCAACCCAAGGGACGGGAGATCGTCGGTTTCTACAATGAGCAGTTCTTC.

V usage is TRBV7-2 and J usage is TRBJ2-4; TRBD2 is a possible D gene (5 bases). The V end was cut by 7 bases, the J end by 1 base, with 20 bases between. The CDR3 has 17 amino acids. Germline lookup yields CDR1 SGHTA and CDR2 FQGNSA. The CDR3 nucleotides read TGTGCCAGCACCATCTTGGTCGGCGGGTTTGCCAAAAACATTCAGTACTTC. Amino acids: CASTILVGGFAKNIQYF.

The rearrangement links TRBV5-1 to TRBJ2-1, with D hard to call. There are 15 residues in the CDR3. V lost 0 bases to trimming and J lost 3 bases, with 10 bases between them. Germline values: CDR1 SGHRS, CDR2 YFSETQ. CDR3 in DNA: TGCGCCAGCAGCTTGGCCTGGCTAGACTACAATGAGCAGTTCTTC. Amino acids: CASSLAWLDYNEQFF.

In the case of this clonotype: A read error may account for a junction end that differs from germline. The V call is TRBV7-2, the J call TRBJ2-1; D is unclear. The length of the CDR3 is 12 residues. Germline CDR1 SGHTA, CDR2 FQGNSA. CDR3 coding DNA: TGTGCCAGCAGCTTAGCGCGGAATGAGCAGTCCTTC. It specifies CASSLARNEQSF.

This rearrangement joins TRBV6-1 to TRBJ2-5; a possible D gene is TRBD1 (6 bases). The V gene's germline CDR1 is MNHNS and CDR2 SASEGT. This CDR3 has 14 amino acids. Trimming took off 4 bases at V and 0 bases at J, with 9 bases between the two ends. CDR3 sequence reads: CASSVRDNQETQYF. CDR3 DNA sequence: TGTGCCAGCAGTGTCCGGGACAACCAAGAGACCCAGTACTTC.

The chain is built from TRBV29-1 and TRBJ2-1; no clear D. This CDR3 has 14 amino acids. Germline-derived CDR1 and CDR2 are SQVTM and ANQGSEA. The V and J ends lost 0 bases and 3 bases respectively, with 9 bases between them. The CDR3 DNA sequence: TGCAGCGTTGAAGATGGGATAGGCTACAATGAGCAGTTCTTC. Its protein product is CSVEDGIGYNEQFF.

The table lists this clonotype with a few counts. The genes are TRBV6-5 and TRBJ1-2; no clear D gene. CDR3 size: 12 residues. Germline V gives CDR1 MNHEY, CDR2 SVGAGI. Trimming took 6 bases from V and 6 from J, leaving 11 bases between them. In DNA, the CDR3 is TGTGCCAGCAGCCCCTCCGGGCATGGCTACACCTTC. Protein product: CASSPSGHGYTF.

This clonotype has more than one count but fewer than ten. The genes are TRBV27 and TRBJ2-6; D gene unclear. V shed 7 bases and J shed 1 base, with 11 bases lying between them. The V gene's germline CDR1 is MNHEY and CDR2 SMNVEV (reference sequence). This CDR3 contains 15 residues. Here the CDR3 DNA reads TGTGCCAGCACCCTCGATAGGTCTGGGGCCAACGTCCTGACTTTC. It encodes CASTLDRSGANVLTF.

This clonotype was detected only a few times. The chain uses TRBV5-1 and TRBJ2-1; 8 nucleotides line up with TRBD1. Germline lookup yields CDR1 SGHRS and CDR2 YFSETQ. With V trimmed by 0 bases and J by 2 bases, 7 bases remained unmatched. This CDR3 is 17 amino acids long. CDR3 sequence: CASSLGSDRDTYNEQFF. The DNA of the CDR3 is TGCGCCAGCAGCTTGGGGTCGGACAGGGATACCTACAATGAGCAGTTCTTC.

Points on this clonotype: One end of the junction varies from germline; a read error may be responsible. The CDR3 nucleotides are TGTGCCAGCACTGGTACAGGAGGTTACAATAAGCAGTTCTTC. Its protein product is CASTGTGGYNKQFF. The chain links TRBV7-9 to TRBJ2-1; D may be TRBD1 or TRBD2 (5 bases each). Germline values: CDR1 SEHNR, CDR2 FQNEAQ (reference sequence). The CDR3 extends over 14 amino acids.

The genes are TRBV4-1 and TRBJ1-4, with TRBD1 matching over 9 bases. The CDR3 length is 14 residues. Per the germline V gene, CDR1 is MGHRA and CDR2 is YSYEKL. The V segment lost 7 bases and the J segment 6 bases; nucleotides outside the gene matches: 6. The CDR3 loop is CASTPGQGYEKLFF. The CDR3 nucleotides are TGCGCCAGCACCCCGGGACAGGGTTATGAAAAACTGTTTTTT.

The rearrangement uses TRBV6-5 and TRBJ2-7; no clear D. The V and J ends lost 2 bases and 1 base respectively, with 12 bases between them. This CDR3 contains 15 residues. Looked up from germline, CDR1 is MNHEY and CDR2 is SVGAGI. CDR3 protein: CASSYLGRLSYEQYF. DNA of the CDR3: TGTGCCAGCAGTTACCTCGGGCGGCTATCCTACGAGCAGTACTTC.

In DNA, the CDR3 is TGCAGTTTCGGACAGACAAACACAGATACGCAGTATTTT. This gives the protein CSFGQTNTDTQYF. The chain couples TRBV20-1 to TRBJ2-3, with D tentatively TRBD1 (6 bases). The germline CDR1 and CDR2 sequences are DFQATT and SNEGSKA (reference sequence). CDR3 size: 13 residues. The ends were cut back, 8 bases at V and 2 bases at J, with 14 bases in the middle.

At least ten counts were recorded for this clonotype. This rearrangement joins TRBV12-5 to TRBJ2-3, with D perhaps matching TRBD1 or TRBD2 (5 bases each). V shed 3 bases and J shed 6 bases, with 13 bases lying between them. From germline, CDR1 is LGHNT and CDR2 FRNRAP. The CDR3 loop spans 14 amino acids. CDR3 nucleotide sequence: TGTGCTAGTGGTTTCAGTTGGGGGATGGATACGCAGTATTTT. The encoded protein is CASGFSWGMDTQYF.

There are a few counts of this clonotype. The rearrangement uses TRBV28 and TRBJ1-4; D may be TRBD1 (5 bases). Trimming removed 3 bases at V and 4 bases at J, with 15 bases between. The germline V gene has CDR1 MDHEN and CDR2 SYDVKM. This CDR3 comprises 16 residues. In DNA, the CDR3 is TGTGCCAGCAGTTTTGGGGCGACAGCTTTTAATGAAAAACTGTTTTTT. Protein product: CASSFGATAFNEKLFF.

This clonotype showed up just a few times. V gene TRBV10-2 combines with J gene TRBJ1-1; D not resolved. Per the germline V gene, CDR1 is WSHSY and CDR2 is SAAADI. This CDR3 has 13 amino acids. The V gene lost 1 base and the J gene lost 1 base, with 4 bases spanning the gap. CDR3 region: CASSEFKNTEAFF. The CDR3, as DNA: TGCGCCAGCAGTGAGTTCAAGAACACTGAAGCTTTCTTT.

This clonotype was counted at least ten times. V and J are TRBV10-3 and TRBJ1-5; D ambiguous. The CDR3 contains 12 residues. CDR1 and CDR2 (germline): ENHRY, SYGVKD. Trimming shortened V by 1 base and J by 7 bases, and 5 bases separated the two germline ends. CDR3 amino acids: CAISEYGQPQHF. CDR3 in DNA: TGTGCCATCAGTGAGTATGGGCAGCCCCAGCATTTT.

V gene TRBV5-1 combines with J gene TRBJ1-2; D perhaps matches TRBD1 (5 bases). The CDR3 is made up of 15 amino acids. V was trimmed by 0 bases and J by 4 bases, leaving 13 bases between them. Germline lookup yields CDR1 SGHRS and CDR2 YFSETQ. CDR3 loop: CASSLGGETGYGYTF. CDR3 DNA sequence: TGCGCCAGCAGCTTGGGGGGGGAAACTGGCTATGGCTACACCTTC.

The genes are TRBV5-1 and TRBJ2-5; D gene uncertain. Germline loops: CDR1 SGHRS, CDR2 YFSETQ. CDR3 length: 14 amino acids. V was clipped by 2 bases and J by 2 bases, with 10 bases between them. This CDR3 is CASSFKQLQETQYF. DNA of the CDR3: TGCGCCAGCAGCTTCAAACAACTGCAAGAGACCCAGTACTTC.

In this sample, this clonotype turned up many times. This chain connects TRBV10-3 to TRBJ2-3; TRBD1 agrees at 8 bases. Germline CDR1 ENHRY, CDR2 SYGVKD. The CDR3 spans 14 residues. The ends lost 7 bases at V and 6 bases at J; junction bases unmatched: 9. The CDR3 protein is CAIKGQDRLDTQYF. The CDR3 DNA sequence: TGTGCCATCAAGGGACAGGATAGACTGGATACGCAGTATTTT.

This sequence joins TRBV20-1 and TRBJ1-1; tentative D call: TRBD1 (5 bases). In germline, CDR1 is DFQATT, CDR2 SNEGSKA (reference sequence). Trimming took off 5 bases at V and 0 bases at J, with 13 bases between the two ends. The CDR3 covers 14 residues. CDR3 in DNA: TGCAGTGCTTGGGGGGACGGGATGAACACTGAAGCTTTCTTT. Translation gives CSAWGDGMNTEAFF.

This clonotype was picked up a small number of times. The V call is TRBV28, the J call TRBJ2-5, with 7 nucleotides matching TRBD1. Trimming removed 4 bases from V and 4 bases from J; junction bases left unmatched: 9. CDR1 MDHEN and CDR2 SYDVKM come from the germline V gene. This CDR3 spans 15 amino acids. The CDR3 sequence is CASSSGGSIRETQYF. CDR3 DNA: TGTGCCAGCAGTTCAGGGGGTAGCATCCGAGAGACCCAGTACTTC. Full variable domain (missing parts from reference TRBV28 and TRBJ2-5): DVKVTQSSRYLVKRTGEKVFLECVQDMDHENMFWYRQDPGLGLRLIYFSYDVKMKEKGDIPEGYSVSREKKERFSLILESASTNQTSMYLCASSSGGSIRETQYFGPGTRLLVL.